The source of this TCR beta chain is a study of CD8+CD57+ T cells in acquired aplastic anemia. Study-wide background: Each DNA sample taken from sorted CD4+ and CD8+ cells came to about 3 ug on average.

Germline-derived CDR1 and CDR2 are MDHEN and SYDVKM. V was cut by 5 bases and J by 4 bases, with 17 bases left in between. This CDR3 spans 15 amino acids. Of note for this clonotype: Its target is not known.

The use of genomic DNA as template underpinned the TCR beta VDJ and CDR3 profiling. A single record per CDR3 protein comes from TCRdb applying MiXCR to the reads. The data show roughly 260,000 distinct CDR3 sequences, roughly half seen once. Sequencing involved patients with CD8+CD57+ cell expansion previously shown by flow cytometry. There were no patients without severe acquired aplastic anemia. The study sampled blood from patients who had received no therapy. Study outcomes and limitations: Patients had around 28 CD8+ CDR3 sequences in common with controls (the shared set).

The sequenced sample was sorted CD4+, CD8+, or CD8+CD57+ T cells (not recorded which) from PBMCs. The receptor was derived from a human donor with aplastic anemia. The chain employs TRBV28 and TRBJ2-5; possibly TRBD2 for D (6 bases). The CDR3 is CASSRAGREAETQYF. CDR3 coding DNA: TGTGCCAGCAGTAGAGCTGGCAGGGAGGCAGAGACCCAGTACTTC.